These 17 T cell receptor beta chains were all obtained from the same sample, sequenced in a study of control samples from healthy donors and cancer patients. Profiling relied on immunoSEQ multiplex PCR, and the TCRdb table lists in-frame clones only, not all of them. The table includes some 71,000 clones, roughly nine tenths detected once. The sample taken for sequencing was PBMCs. Source of these receptors: a man aged 55 to 70 with colorectal cancer.

The V call is TRBV28, the J call TRBJ1-6, with 7 bases fitting TRBD1. Germline CDR1 is MDHEN and CDR2 is SYDVKM. The CDR3 consists of 14 residues. Trimming took 5 bases from V and 7 from J; bases not matched to a gene: 5. CDR3 sequence (DNA): TGTGCCAGCAGTACCAACAGGGGCAATTCACCCCTCCACTTT. Translation gives CASSTNRGNSPLHF.

J is TRBJ2-2 and V is TRBV11-1; possibly TRBD2 for D (5 bases). Trimming shortened V by 11 bases and J by 4 bases, and 20 bases separated the two germline ends. CDR1 is SGHAT, CDR2 FQDESV, per germline (reference sequence). This CDR3 has 15 amino acids. The CDR3 bases are TGTGCCTGCCGGGAAGGACTTCGAGGCACCGGGGAGCTGTTTTTT. Translated: CACREGLRGTGELFF.

The J gene is TRBJ1-1, the V gene TRBV27, with D hard to call. There are 12 residues in the CDR3. V gave up 4 bases and J gave up 0 bases, with 3 bases separating them. CDR1 MNHEY and CDR2 SMNVEV come from the germline V gene (reference sequence). DNA for the CDR3: TGTGCCAGCAGTTGGTTGAACACTGAAGCTTTCTTT. Protein: CASSWLNTEAFF.

The chain employs TRBV3-1 (or the pseudogene TRBV3-2) and TRBJ2-2; weak D call: TRBD1 (5 bases). The CDR3 loop spans 15 amino acids. Between the trimmed V and J ends, which lost 1 base and 8 bases, there was a span of 14 bases. Germline V gives CDR1 LGHDT, CDR2 YNNKEL (reference sequence). CDR3 sequence reads: CASSQVDSLGGELFF. Written as DNA, the CDR3 is TGTGCCAGCAGCCAAGTAGACAGCCTGGGGGGGGAGCTGTTTTTT.

The chain links TRBV4-3 to TRBJ2-1; D is unresolved. CDR1 is LGHNA, CDR2 YSLEER, per germline. The CDR3 has 15 amino acids. V shed 0 bases and J shed 4 bases, with 10 bases lying between them. CDR3 in DNA: TGCGCCAGCAGCCAAGAAGTGGCAAGTTACAATGAGCAGTTCTTC. Translated, it gives CASSQEVASYNEQFF.

The J gene is TRBJ1-1, the V gene TRBV10-3; the match to TRBD1 covers 8 bases. Germline values: CDR1 ENHRY, CDR2 SYGVKD. There are 16 residues in the CDR3. The V gene end was trimmed by 10 bases and the J gene end by 0 bases; junction bases not matched to a gene: 13. The CDR3 region has the DNA TGTGCCACCACGGACAGGGAGAATAAACTGAACACTGAAGCTTTCTTT. It specifies CATTDRENKLNTEAFF.

The V call is TRBV2, the J call TRBJ1-2; a possible D gene is TRBD1 (6 bases). Between the trimmed V and J ends, which lost 7 bases and 0 bases, there was a span of 18 bases. This CDR3 region has 16 residues. CDR1 SNHLY and CDR2 FYNNEI come from the germline V gene. This CDR3 is CASTKEGGIANYGYTF. DNA of the CDR3: TGTGCCAGCACCAAGGAGGGGGGGATCGCTAACTATGGCTACACCTTC.

The sample holds a few counts of this clone. The chain joins TRBV7-9 to TRBJ1-3; D gene ambiguous. Germline V gene lookup returns CDR1 SEHNR and CDR2 FQNEAQ (reference sequence). Trimming removed 4 bases at V and 0 bases at J, with 10 bases between. This CDR3 is 15 amino acids long. CDR3 in DNA: TGTGCCAGCAGCTCCCCGGCCGGCTCTGGAAACACCATATATTTT. It yields the protein CASSSPAGSGNTIYF.

This clone showed up just once. The J gene is TRBJ2-5, the V gene TRBV2; D gene uncertain. CDR1 SNHLY and CDR2 FYNNEI come from the germline V gene. The CDR3 is 12 amino acids. V was cut by 9 bases and J by 0 bases, with 8 bases left in between. CDR3 nucleotide sequence: TGTGCCAGTAGGTCCTACCAAGAGACCCAGTACTTC. Encoded protein: CASRSYQETQYF.

The chain is built from TRBV7-9 and TRBJ2-3; D is unresolved. Germline V gives CDR1 SEHNR, CDR2 FQNEAQ (reference sequence). CDR3 length: 15 amino acids. Trimming removed 1 base at V and 1 base at J, with 9 bases between. CDR3 sequence (DNA): TGTGCCAGCAGCTTAGGCCTTAGGGGCACAGATACGCAGTATTTT. Amino acid sequence: CASSLGLRGTDTQYF.

Remarks on this clone: This CDR3 is missing its conserved last phenylalanine or tryptophan, likely due to a read error. Because the CDR3's place on the DNA is in doubt, the DNA is left out and the CDR3 is given as listed by TCRdb. This CDR3 is CASSIPPL. This chain links TRBV19 with TRBJ1-2. Per the germline V gene, CDR1 is LNHDA and CDR2 is SQIVND (reference sequence). The CDR3 numbers 8 amino acids, ends counted.

The rearrangement joins TRBV19 to TRBJ1-1; TRBD1 matches at 10 bases. V lost 9 bases, J lost 1 base, and 8 bases stayed unmatched. CDR1 LNHDA and CDR2 SQIVND come from the germline V gene (reference sequence). The CDR3 contains 15 residues. CDR3 in DNA: TGTGCCAGCGCGGGACAGGGGCGGCGGAACACTGAAGCTTTCTTT. Residues: CASAGQGRRNTEAFF.

The rearrangement uses TRBV27 and TRBJ2-7; weak D call: TRBD1 (5 bases). Between the trimmed V and J ends, which lost 2 bases and 5 bases, there was a span of 16 bases. Germline V gives CDR1 MNHEY, CDR2 SMNVEV (reference sequence). CDR3 length equals 15 residues. CDR3 in DNA: TGTGCCAGCAGTTTAAAGGCAGGGATGTATCACGAGCAGTACTTC. The encoded protein is CASSLKAGMYHEQYF.

The chain links TRBV18 to TRBJ2-5; 11 nucleotides align to TRBD2. The CDR3 contains 14 residues. The trim removed 6 bases at V and 2 bases at J, leaving 2 bases unmatched. Germline V gives CDR1 KGHSH, CDR2 LQKENI. CDR3 sequence (DNA): TGTGCCAGCTCGGGGACTAGCGGTCAAGAGACCCAGTACTTC. Amino acids: CASSGTSGQETQYF.

The rearrangement uses TRBV7-2 and TRBJ1-3; the D gene is possibly TRBD1 (5 bases). The CDR3 totals 15 residues. V lost 0 bases to trimming and J lost 4 bases, with 10 bases between them. Germline lookup yields CDR1 SGHTA and CDR2 FQGNSA. As DNA, the CDR3 is TGTGCCAGCAGCTTAGCCTGGACAAAAGGAAACACCATATATTTT. Amino acid sequence: CASSLAWTKGNTIYF.

The CDR3 loop is CASSPSLGQTNTEAFF. The CDR3, as DNA: TGTGCCAGCAGCCCGAGCTTGGGACAGACGAACACTGAAGCTTTCTTT. This sequence joins TRBV7-9 and TRBJ1-1; TRBD1 agrees at 7 bases. In germline, CDR1 is SEHNR, CDR2 FQNEAQ (reference sequence). The trim removed 5 bases at V and 1 base at J, leaving 10 bases unmatched. CDR3 length: 16 amino acids.

V is TRBV12-3 or TRBV12-4 and J is TRBJ1-5, with unresolved D. The CDR3 extends over 13 amino acids. The V end lost 5 bases, the J end lost 7 bases, and 12 bases lay between the germline ends. CDR3: CASSTKGRQPQHF. CDR3 sequence (DNA): TGTGCCAGCAGTACGAAAGGGCGCCAGCCCCAGCATTTT.